The clone carrying this T cell receptor (beta chain) was recorded many times. What it recognizes is unknown. This CDR3 has 11 residues. V was cut by 2 bases and J by 3 bases, with 5 bases left in between. Germline values: CDR1 DFQATT, CDR2 SNEGSKA (reference sequence). This entry is derived from a study of T cells after yellow fever vaccination. About the research overall: SMART-Seq v4 Ultra Low Input served to prepare low-cell-number fractions. Study results and limitations: Post-booster samples contained most primary-vaccination clones (nearly 98% CD4, approximately 88% CD8). Abundant contaminating clonotypes from the bulk population could appear in FACS-sorted repertoires.

TCRdb re-analysed the 5' RACE reads in MiXCR, keeping a single row per CDR3 protein. This sample has a few hundred thousand distinct CDR3 sequences, with under 15% found just once. Sequencing was performed on CD4+ T cells sorted from PBMCs, taken 45 days after the yellow fever booster vaccination. The chain is built from TRBV20-1 and TRBJ2-7, with unresolved D. This TCR was sampled from a man aged 25-45 years who received the YFV17D yellow fever vaccine. CDR3 region: CSARTGYEQYF. CDR3 bases: TGCAGTGCTAGAACGGGCTACGAGCAGTACTTC.